This TCR beta chain was captured in a study of identical twins. Study-level results: Within twin pairs, the out-of-frame alpha sequences they shared showed excess low generation probability. Findings depended on cross-sectional statistics rather than tracking the same donors. The abundant beta clonotypes from cord blood had fewer insertions, and memory repertoires had none of this.

This clonotype was detected a few times. The target antigen is unknown. The donor group consisted entirely of healthy Caucasians. Via MiXCR, TCRdb re-called the 5' RACE reads, giving one row per CDR3 protein. The sample records hundreds of thousands of distinct CDR3 sequences, around 8.6% being singletons. This CDR3 has 17 residues. Germline lookup yields CDR1 MNHNS and CDR2 SASEGT. The junction had 15 bases not matched to a gene; V was cut back by 8 bases and J by 5 bases. These data also formed part of another study, on yellow fever vaccine responses in identical twins.

What was sequenced was PBMCs. This receptor was taken from a young woman in good health. The rearrangement links TRBV6-1 to TRBJ2-5, with 12 bases identical to TRBD1. The CDR3 nucleotides are TGTGCCAGCTCGAGGGGACAGGGGGCTCAGAAGGGGGAGACCCAGTACTTC. Translation gives CASSRGQGAQKGETQYF.